These 28 T cell receptor beta chains share one sample of origin, sequenced in a study of cytomegalovirus exposure and HLA in healthy donors. PCR was performed using 60 Vbeta and 13 Jbeta primers. Repertoires were generated with immunoSEQ multiplex PCR, while TCRdb's copy carries only in-frame clones and drops some. This sample has approximately 140,000 clones, with about 78% found just once. Sequencing was carried out using PBMCs. These TCRs come from a man aged 35 to 55 in good health and CMV-seropositive.

The chain couples TRBV4-3 to TRBJ1-5, with a possible D match to TRBD1 (6 bases). The CDR3 sequence is 18 residues long. V was shortened by 0 bases and J by 1 base, with 16 bases between the two germline ends. The germline CDR1 and CDR2 sequences are LGHNA and YSLEER. The CDR3 loop reads CASSQDVPGGASNQPQHF. The CDR3 coding sequence is TGCGCCAGCAGCCAAGATGTTCCGGGGGGCGCGAGCAATCAGCCCCAGCATTTT.

This chain uses TRBV6-6 with TRBJ1-2, with 9 bases that match TRBD1. V lost 6 bases and J lost 6; bases outside the gene matches: 14. Germline CDR1 is MNHNY and CDR2 is SVGAGI (reference sequence). The CDR3 is 16 amino acids. The DNA for the CDR3 is TGTGCCAGCAGCCCCTCGGCGGGGACAGGGTGGAATGGCTACACCTTC. As protein: CASSPSAGTGWNGYTF.

In this sample, this clone turned up once. This chain uses TRBV18 with TRBJ1-1; D possibly corresponds to TRBD1 (6 bases). Germline V gene sequence: CDR1 KGHSH, CDR2 LQKENI. Trimming removed 3 bases at V and 4 bases at J, with 12 bases between. There are 14 residues in the CDR3. The CDR3 protein is CASSPRTDSTEAFF. The CDR3 coding sequence is TGTGCCAGCTCACCGCGGACAGACTCCACTGAAGCTTTCTTT.

The rearrangement links TRBV6-1 to TRBJ2-5; TRBD1 aligns across 8 bases. The length of the CDR3 is 15 residues. After removal of 5 bases from V and 4 bases from J, the junction contained 9 bases not matched to a gene. Germline V lookup: CDR1 MNHNS, CDR2 SASEGT. The CDR3 DNA reads as TGTGCCAGCAGTCCTTGGACAGGGCGGGGAGAGACCCAGTACTTC. Translating gives CASSPWTGRGETQYF.

This chain uses TRBV2 with TRBJ2-2, with 8 positions matching TRBD1. Per germline, CDR1 SNHLY and CDR2 FYNNEI. The CDR3 is 16 residues long. The ends lost 2 bases at V and 4 bases at J; junction bases unmatched: 6. The CDR3 here is CASSEQGAGVTGELFF. The CDR3 region has the DNA TGTGCCAGCAGTGAACAGGGGGCAGGGGTCACCGGGGAGCTGTTTTTT.

The rearrangement links TRBV7-9 to TRBJ1-2; D unresolved. V dropped 5 bases and J dropped 5 bases, with 24 bases sitting between them. The CDR3 sequence is 17 residues long. Germline V gene lookup returns CDR1 SEHNR and CDR2 FQNEAQ (reference sequence). CDR3 in DNA: TGTGCCAGCAGCCCAACCGGAGGGTTGATCGTAGATTATGGCTACACCTTC. Its translation is CASSPTGGLIVDYGYTF.

To note about this clone: Other nucleotide sequences from this sample produce the same CDR3. The rearrangement joins TRBV6-5 to TRBJ1-5; possibly TRBD1 for D (6 bases). From germline, CDR1 is MNHEY and CDR2 SVGAGI. Trimming cost V 5 bases and J 0 bases, with 11 bases left between them. This CDR3 is built from 15 residues. The CDR3 sequence: CASSPTGYSNQPQHF. CDR3 nucleotides: TGTGCCAGCAGTCCGACAGGATATAGCAATCAGCCCCAGCATTTT.

The chain links TRBV2 to TRBJ2-7; a possible D gene is TRBD1 (6 bases). Germline CDR1 and CDR2: SNHLY and FYNNEI. Trimming took 2 bases from V and 7 from J, leaving 15 bases between them. The CDR3 extends over 14 amino acids. CDR3 sequence: CASSEQGPSGEQYF. The CDR3 DNA is TGTGCCAGCAGTGAACAGGGGCCGTCTGGGGAGCAGTACTTC.

CDR3 residues: CSVEGQGVGEQYF. As DNA, the CDR3 is TGCAGCGTTGAAGGTCAGGGGGTGGGCGAGCAGTACTTC. This chain joins TRBV29-1 and TRBJ2-7, with 7 bases identical to TRBD1. CDR1 and CDR2 from the germline V gene are SQVTM and ANQGSEA. With V trimmed by 1 base and J by 6 bases, 6 bases remained unmatched. The CDR3 is 13 residues long.

This clone came up a few times. The V and J genes are TRBV5-1 and TRBJ2-7; the match to TRBD1 covers 7 bases. The CDR3 covers 18 residues. CDR1 is SGHRS, CDR2 YFSETQ, per germline. V dropped 0 bases and J dropped 2; count of bases not matched to a gene: 14. CDR3 region: CASSLASLVGQMAYEQYF. Here the CDR3 DNA reads TGCGCCAGCAGCTTGGCCAGCCTGGTGGGACAGATGGCCTACGAGCAGTACTTC.

This clone was seen only a few times. This chain uses TRBV7-2 with TRBJ2-7; no clear D. V was cut by 2 bases and J by 4 bases, with 12 bases left in between. The CDR3 runs 14 residues. Germline assignment: CDR1 SGHTA and CDR2 FQGNSA. CDR3 in DNA: TGTGCCAGCAGCTTACGTCAGGAATCATACGAGCAGTACTTC. Translation gives CASSLRQESYEQYF.

The CDR3 loop is CASRHGAQGGHEQYF. For the CDR3, the DNA is TGTGCCAGCAGGCATGGGGCCCAGGGGGGCCACGAGCAGTACTTC. The chain has TRBV7-9 and TRBJ2-7; a weak D match, TRBD1 (7 bases). This CDR3 has 15 amino acids. V was clipped by 6 bases and J by 5 bases, with 20 bases between them. CDR1 SEHNR and CDR2 FQNEAQ come from the germline V gene (reference sequence).

The V gene is TRBV5-1, the J gene TRBJ1-2; 12 bases agree with TRBD1. J lost 8 bases, V lost 1 base, and 12 bases had no gene match. The CDR3 is 17 amino acids. The V gene's germline CDR1 is SGHRS and CDR2 YFSETQ. The CDR3, as DNA: TGCGCCAGCAGCTTGCCCGGGACAGGGGGCAATGAACGAGGCTACACCTTC. Encoded protein: CASSLPGTGGNERGYTF.

The chain has TRBV6-1 and TRBJ1-2; possibly TRBD1 for D (6 bases). Germline CDR1 is MNHNS and CDR2 is SASEGT. V gave up 6 bases and J gave up 5 bases, with 19 bases separating them. The CDR3 runs to 15 residues. CDR3 in DNA: TGTGCCAGCAGGAAACTACAGGGTAGCGGGTATGGCTACACCTTC. This sequence encodes CASRKLQGSGYGYTF.

CDR3 in amino acids: CASSQDRPSGTWDLYNEQFF. The DNA of the CDR3 is TGTGCCAGCAGCCAAGATAGGCCTAGCGGGACGTGGGATCTCTACAATGAGCAGTTCTTC. The chain joins TRBV4-2 to TRBJ2-1, with 9 bases aligning to TRBD2. The junction had 15 bases not matched to a gene; V was cut back by 0 bases and J by 3 bases. The CDR3 length is 20 residues. The germline gives CDR1 LGHNA, CDR2 YNFKEQ.

This clone was picked up a small number of times. The chain carries TRBV4-1 and TRBJ2-7; 9 bases are a match to TRBD1. The junction had 9 bases not matched to a gene; V was cut back by 4 bases and J by 5 bases. This CDR3 is built from 15 residues. Germline CDR1 is MGHRA and CDR2 is YSYEKL. CDR3 sequence (DNA): TGCGCCAGCAGCCTTTCCCCGACAGGGGGTAACGAGCAGTACTTC. As protein: CASSLSPTGGNEQYF.

The chain employs TRBV6-5 and TRBJ2-7; 7 bases align to TRBD2. CDR1 and CDR2 from the germline V gene are MNHEY and SVGAGI. The junction had 9 bases not matched to a gene; V was cut back by 11 bases and J by 2 bases. This CDR3 is built from 13 residues. The CDR3 DNA reads TGTGCCTCGTGGGGCGGGGGAACCTACGAGCAGTACTTC. Its protein product is CASWGGGTYEQYF.

The chain carries TRBV28 and TRBJ2-1; D not certain. Germline CDR1 reads MDHEN; CDR2 reads SYDVKM. The CDR3 runs 15 residues. V was shortened by 6 bases and J by 1 base, with 13 bases between the two germline ends. The DNA for the CDR3 is TGTGCCAGCAGATCCCCTAGGCGATCCTACAATGAGCAGTTCTTC. Its protein product is CASRSPRRSYNEQFF.

This clone was recorded once. This chain uses TRBV7-9 with TRBJ2-7, with TRBD1 matching 7 bases. CDR3 size: 14 residues. Germline V gene lookup returns CDR1 SEHNR and CDR2 FQNEAQ (reference sequence). V was clipped by 5 bases and J by 0 bases; unmatched bases: 4. The CDR3 sequence: CASSAGDSSYEQYF. The CDR3, as DNA: TGTGCCAGCAGCGCCGGGGACAGCTCCTACGAGCAGTACTTC.

The gene calls are TRBV7-9 and TRBJ2-7; unclear D gene. Deletions cut 3 bases from V and 3 bases from J, with 6 bases between. The CDR3 has 12 residues. CDR1 SEHNR and CDR2 FQNEAQ come from the germline V gene (reference sequence). The CDR3 region has the DNA TGTGCCAGCAGCTTTGGCAGCTACGAGCAGTACTTC. Translation gives CASSFGSYEQYF.

This clone was recorded a few times. This rearrangement joins TRBV6-6 to TRBJ1-1; D is uncertain. The CDR3 contains 15 residues. CDR1 is MNHNY, CDR2 SVGAGI, per germline (reference sequence). V was shortened by 6 bases and J by 6 bases, with 20 bases between the two germline ends. CDR3 loop: CASSPSVGREAEAFF. The DNA for the CDR3 is TGTGCCAGCAGCCCATCGGTGGGCCGGGAGGCTGAAGCTTTCTTT.

The chain carries TRBV2 and TRBJ1-6; 10 bases align to TRBD1. The ends lost 7 bases at V and 10 bases at J; junction bases unmatched: 10. CDR3 length: 15 residues. Germline V gene sequence: CDR1 SNHLY, CDR2 FYNNEI. In DNA, the CDR3 is TGTGCCAGCACCCGGGACAGGGGATCTTACTCACCCCTCCACTTT. Its translation: CASTRDRGSYSPLHF.

The chain links TRBV19 to TRBJ1-5, with D possibly being TRBD1 (6 bases). In germline, CDR1 is LNHDA, CDR2 SQIVND (reference sequence). Trimming removed 3 bases at V and 0 bases at J, with 9 bases between. The CDR3 is 15 residues long. For the CDR3, the DNA is TGTGCCAGTAGTATGACGGACAGTAGCAATCAGCCCCAGCATTTT. It yields the protein CASSMTDSSNQPQHF.

The genes are TRBV7-2 and TRBJ2-7; the D gene is possibly TRBD2 (6 bases). The V end was cut by 5 bases, the J end by 0 bases, with 17 bases between. Germline loops: CDR1 SGHTA, CDR2 FQGNSA. The CDR3 contains 16 residues. The CDR3 loop is CASSDPGEMPSYEQYF. CDR3 nucleotide sequence: TGTGCCAGCAGCGATCCGGGGGAAATGCCCTCCTACGAGCAGTACTTC.

The chain links TRBV18 to TRBJ2-3, with no clear D. Germline CDR1 reads KGHSH; CDR2 reads LQKENI. This CDR3 comprises 14 residues. With 1 base removed from V and 0 bases from J, the gap between germline ends came to 5 bases. The chain's CDR3 is CASSPLASTDTQYF. The CDR3 DNA reads as TGTGCCAGCTCACCACTGGCTAGCACAGATACGCAGTATTTT.

This clone was found once. The J gene is TRBJ1-2, the V gene TRBV5-4, with a tentative D call TRBD1 (5 bases). CDR3 length equals 13 residues. The V gene's germline CDR1 is SGHNT and CDR2 YYREEE (reference sequence). V lost 6 bases to trimming and J lost 1 base, with 10 bases between them. In nucleotides, the CDR3 is TGTGCCAGCAACCTTGACAGTAACTATGGCTACACCTTC. Its translation: CASNLDSNYGYTF. The complete variable domain, with remaining parts taken from reference TRBV5-4 and TRBJ1-2, reads ETGVTQSPTHLIKTRGQQVTLRCSSQSGHNTVSWYQQALGQGPQFIFQYYREEENGRGNFPPRFSGLQFPNYSSELNVNALELDDSALYLCASNLDSNYGYTFGSGTRLTVV.

The genes are TRBV20-1 and TRBJ2-1; 9 bases agree with TRBD2. The CDR3 loop spans 11 amino acids. V trimming: 6 bases; J trimming: 14 bases; junction bases outside the gene matches: 8. In germline, CDR1 is DFQATT, CDR2 SNEGSKA (reference sequence). The DNA of the CDR3 is TGCAGTGCCCATAGCGGGAGCCGGAAGTTCTTC. As protein: CSAHSGSRKFF.

DNA for the CDR3: TGCGCCAGCAGGGAAATTTTGGCGCTAGGGGGTGGCTACACCTTC. It yields the protein CASREILALGGGYTF. V and J are TRBV10-1 and TRBJ1-2, with TRBD1 as a possible D gene (6 bases). Per the germline V gene, CDR1 is WNHNN and CDR2 is SYGVQD (reference sequence). Trimming took off 6 bases at V and 7 bases at J, with 21 bases between the two ends. The CDR3 spans 15 residues.